This T cell receptor (beta chain) emerged from a study of T cell repertoires in cytomegalovirus infection. Study in general: Shared public TCR beta signatures pointed to both CMV infection and a matching HLA type.

Broader study findings: There were HLA-C-restricted CMV-specific TCR beta clonotypes dominating the ex vivo response.

This clonotype occurred a few times. Its specificity is not known. Using its own MiXCR run on the reads, TCRdb lists one record per CDR3 protein. The sample shows under 95,000 distinct CDR3 sequences, 4% of them seen only once. This CDR3 comprises 13 residues. V lost 6 bases and J 2 bases, leaving 12 bases between the germline ends. The germline CDR1 and CDR2 sequences are SGHDT and YYEEEE. This clonotype was sampled from a human donor in good health (CMV status not recorded). Some clones in this sample may be carry-over from other donors' samples. Sequenced: PBMCs. The chain uses TRBV5-6 and TRBJ2-7, with a possible D match to TRBD1 (6 bases). CDR3 protein: CASTLQGPYEQYF. The CDR3 DNA follows: TGTGCCAGCACCTTACAGGGTCCCTACGAGCAGTACTTC.